Shown below are 18 T cell receptor beta chains from a single sample sequenced in a study of blood T cell repertoires in COVID-19. Sequenced by immunoSEQ multiplex PCR; TCRdb stores in-frame clones only, minus some. Altogether some 93,000 clones are present, around 75% being singletons, with the ten largest covering approximately 25%. Sequencing was carried out using peripheral blood. The receptor source for this set is a human donor in a cohort sampled during active COVID-19.

This clone was seen once. The gene calls are TRBV5-1 and TRBJ2-6, with D possibly matching TRBD1 (6 bases). Trimming removed 0 bases from V and 3 bases from J, with 13 bases in between. From germline, CDR1 is SGHRS and CDR2 YFSETQ. The length of the CDR3 is 17 residues. The CDR3 is CASSLVSGASGANVLTF. The DNA for the CDR3 is TGCGCCAGCAGCTTGGTGTCAGGGGCCAGTGGGGCCAACGTCCTGACTTTC.

The chain is built from TRBV4-1 and TRBJ2-7; D unresolved. The CDR3 length is 15 residues. The germline gives CDR1 MGHRA, CDR2 YSYEKL. Trimming shortened V by 0 bases and J by 4 bases, and 13 bases separated the two germline ends. In DNA, the CDR3 is TGCGCCAGCAGCCAAGATTGGCAGAGCGTATACGAGCAGTACTTC. It translates to CASSQDWQSVYEQYF.

This clone was observed once. The chain links TRBV7-2 to TRBJ2-3; 9 bases are a match to TRBD2. Germline CDR1 reads SGHTA; CDR2 reads FQGNSA. The V gene end was trimmed by 3 bases and the J gene end by 7 bases; junction bases not matched to a gene: 8. The CDR3 is 15 residues long. DNA for the CDR3: TGTGCCAGCAGCTTTGGACTAGCGCCCGAGAATACGCAGTATTTT. Its protein is CASSFGLAPENTQYF.

For the CDR3, the DNA is TGCAGTGCTAGTTCAATTAGCGGGAGGGCCTGGGAGCAGTTCTTC. Protein product: CSASSISGRAWEQFF. J is TRBJ2-1 and V is TRBV20-1; 11 bases map to TRBD2. CDR1 is DFQATT and CDR2 is SNEGSKA in the germline V gene (reference sequence). This CDR3 is built from 15 residues. The J segment lost 10 bases and the V segment lost 3 bases, leaving 11 bases of the junction unmatched.

V usage is TRBV5-1 and J usage is TRBJ1-2; D remains unclear. The germline V and J ends were trimmed by 0 bases and 2 bases, with 11 bases remaining between them. The CDR3 is 15 residues long. The V gene's germline CDR1 is SGHRS and CDR2 YFSETQ. CDR3 sequence: CASSLGPALNYGYTF. The CDR3 nucleotides read TGCGCCAGCAGCTTGGGGCCAGCGCTAAACTATGGCTACACCTTC.

This clone has just one count. This chain links TRBV5-6 with TRBJ2-3; D remains ambiguous. This CDR3 comprises 16 residues. Germline CDR1 reads SGHDT; CDR2 reads YYEEEE. The CDR3 sequence: CASLGRRLTSTDTQYF. In nucleotides, the CDR3 is TGTGCGTCCCTAGGCCGGCGGTTAACTAGCACAGATACGCAGTATTTT.

V and J are TRBV30 and TRBJ1-1, with D possibly being TRBD1 (6 bases). Germline V gene data show CDR1 as GTSNPN and CDR2 as SVGIG (reference sequence). This CDR3 comprises 13 residues. Between the trimmed V and J ends, which lost 3 bases and 1 base, there was a span of 9 bases. The CDR3 region is CAWSTTGNTEAFF. CDR3 nucleotide sequence: TGTGCCTGGAGCACGACAGGGAACACTGAAGCTTTCTTT.

The CDR3 region is CAISESATGNYGYTF. The CDR3 DNA is TGTGCCATCAGTGAGTCGGCGACGGGGAACTATGGCTACACCTTC. The rearrangement links TRBV10-3 to TRBJ1-2; the D is unclear. CDR1 is ENHRY and CDR2 is SYGVKD in the germline V gene. The V gene lost 0 bases and the J gene lost 2 bases, with 10 bases spanning the gap. The CDR3 is 15 amino acids.

CDR3 sequence reads: CASSLFAEETQYF. The CDR3 DNA follows: TGTGCCAGCAGCTTATTTGCGGAAGAGACCCAGTACTTC. This chain links TRBV7-9 with TRBJ2-5; no firm D call. Germline CDR1 reads SEHNR; CDR2 reads FQNEAQ (reference sequence). CDR3 length: 13 amino acids. V lost 2 bases to trimming and J lost 3 bases, with 7 bases between them.

V usage is TRBV7-6 and J usage is TRBJ1-6, with D maybe TRBD1 (6 bases). Trimming took 5 bases from V and 15 from J, leaving 23 bases between them. In germline, CDR1 is SGHVS, CDR2 FNYEAQ. The CDR3 is made up of 15 amino acids. The CDR3 region is CASSPGQGSLSVLHF. CDR3 in DNA: TGTGCCAGCAGCCCTGGTCAGGGGTCATTGTCAGTCCTCCACTTT.

The chain is built from TRBV7-2 and TRBJ1-2; no reliable D call. Germline V gives CDR1 SGHTA, CDR2 FQGNSA. V dropped 1 base and J dropped 4 bases, with 4 bases sitting between them. The length of the CDR3 is 12 residues. In nucleotides, the CDR3 is TGTGCCAGCAGCTTAGGGAGCTATGGCTACACCTTC. It specifies CASSLGSYGYTF.

The chain combines TRBV14 with TRBJ2-5; possibly TRBD1 for D (6 bases). This CDR3 is 16 amino acids long. CDR1 and CDR2 (germline): SGHDN, FVKESK. Trimming stripped 3 bases from V and 2 bases from J, with 16 bases between. CDR3 nucleotide sequence: TGTGCCAGCAGCCAGGGTCTTTGGACAGCTCAAGAGACCCAGTACTTC. The encoded protein is CASSQGLWTAQETQYF.

This clone was picked up a small number of times. The CDR3 spells CASKGTDRTGELFF. The CDR3 coding sequence is TGCGCCAGCAAAGGGACAGATCGCACCGGGGAGCTGTTTTTT. J is TRBJ2-2 and V is TRBV10-1, with TRBD1 matching over 7 bases. The CDR3 has 14 residues. CDR1 and CDR2 from the germline V gene are WNHNN and SYGVQD (reference sequence). The V and J ends lost 7 bases and 4 bases, in that order; junction bases with no gene match: 6.

The gene calls are TRBV3-1 (or the pseudogene TRBV3-2) and TRBJ1-1; TRBD1 might be the D (5 bases). The CDR3 totals 15 residues. The V gene lost 2 bases and the J gene lost 3 bases, with 13 bases spanning the gap. Per germline, CDR1 LGHDT and CDR2 YNNKEL (reference sequence). In DNA form, the CDR3 reads TGTGCCAGCAGCCAACGTCGCGGGGGTGACACTGAAGCTTTCTTT. Translated: CASSQRRGGDTEAFF.

The chain joins TRBV28 to TRBJ1-4; a weak D match, TRBD1 (6 bases). The CDR3 runs 15 residues. V lost 3 bases, J lost 4 bases, and 12 bases lay in between. Germline CDR1 MDHEN, CDR2 SYDVKM. CDR3 protein: CASSLGAGFNEKLFF. CDR3 nucleotides: TGTGCCAGCAGTTTGGGGGCAGGATTTAATGAAAAACTGTTTTTT.

The gene calls are TRBV20-1 and TRBJ1-1; 9 nucleotides align to TRBD1. Per the germline V gene, CDR1 is DFQATT and CDR2 is SNEGSKA (reference sequence). V shed 3 bases and J 0 bases; nucleotides not matched to a gene: 5. The CDR3 has 15 amino acids. The CDR3 loop is CSASRRDRVNTEAFF. CDR3 DNA sequence: TGCAGTGCTAGTCGGCGGGACAGGGTGAACACTGAAGCTTTCTTT.

The chain combines TRBV6-5 with TRBJ2-5; 8 nucleotides match TRBD1. Losses at the gene ends were 7 bases for V and 5 bases for J; bases not matched to a gene: 9. This CDR3 spans 14 amino acids. Per the germline V gene, CDR1 is MNHEY and CDR2 is SVGAGI. This chain's CDR3 is CASTQQGAQETQYF. The CDR3 bases are TGTGCCAGCACTCAGCAGGGGGCCCAGGAGACCCAGTACTTC.

The chain links TRBV28 to TRBJ2-7, with 9 bases matching TRBD2. Per germline, CDR1 MDHEN and CDR2 SYDVKM. CDR3 length: 14 residues. The junction had 7 bases not matched to a gene; V was cut back by 7 bases and J by 3 bases. Written as DNA, the CDR3 is TGTGCCAGCACGACGGGACTAGCCGACTACGAGCAGTACTTC. Translating gives CASTTGLADYEQYF.